The T cell receptor beta chain described here comes from a study of T-cell memory formation after mild COVID-19. In the study overall: Clusters were largely donor specific.

Germline CDR1 is SGHTA and CDR2 is FQGTGA. This CDR3 contains 15 residues. Trimming cost V 5 bases and J 9 bases; bases outside gene matches: 11. TCRdb reanalysed the 5' RACE reads using MiXCR and keeps one entry per CDR3 protein. The sample holds about 270,000 distinct CDR3 sequences; 15% are singletons and the top ten take more than 2%. Sample: PBMCs or a T cell subset sorted from them (not recorded which). The sequence was collected from an adult woman who had mild COVID-19 (a few samples of this study predate the infection). Cell type and time point are not known. This chain connects TRBV7-3 to TRBJ2-1; 9 nucleotides match TRBD2. The CDR3 DNA is TGTGCCAGCAGCCCCTCGGCGGGAGGGATGGGTGAGCAGTTCTTC. This encodes CASSPSAGGMGEQFF.